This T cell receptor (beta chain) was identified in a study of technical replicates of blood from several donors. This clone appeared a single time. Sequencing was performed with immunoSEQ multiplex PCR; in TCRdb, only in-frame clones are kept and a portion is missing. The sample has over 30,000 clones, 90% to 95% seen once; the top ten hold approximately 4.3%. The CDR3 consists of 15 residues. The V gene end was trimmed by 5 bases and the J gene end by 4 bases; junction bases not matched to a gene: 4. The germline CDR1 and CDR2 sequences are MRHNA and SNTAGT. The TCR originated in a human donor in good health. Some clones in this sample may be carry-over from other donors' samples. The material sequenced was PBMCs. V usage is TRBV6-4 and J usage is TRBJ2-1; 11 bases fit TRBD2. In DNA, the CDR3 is TGTGCCAGCAGTCCCGGGACTAGCGGTTACAATGAGCAGTTCTTC. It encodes CASSPGTSGYNEQFF.